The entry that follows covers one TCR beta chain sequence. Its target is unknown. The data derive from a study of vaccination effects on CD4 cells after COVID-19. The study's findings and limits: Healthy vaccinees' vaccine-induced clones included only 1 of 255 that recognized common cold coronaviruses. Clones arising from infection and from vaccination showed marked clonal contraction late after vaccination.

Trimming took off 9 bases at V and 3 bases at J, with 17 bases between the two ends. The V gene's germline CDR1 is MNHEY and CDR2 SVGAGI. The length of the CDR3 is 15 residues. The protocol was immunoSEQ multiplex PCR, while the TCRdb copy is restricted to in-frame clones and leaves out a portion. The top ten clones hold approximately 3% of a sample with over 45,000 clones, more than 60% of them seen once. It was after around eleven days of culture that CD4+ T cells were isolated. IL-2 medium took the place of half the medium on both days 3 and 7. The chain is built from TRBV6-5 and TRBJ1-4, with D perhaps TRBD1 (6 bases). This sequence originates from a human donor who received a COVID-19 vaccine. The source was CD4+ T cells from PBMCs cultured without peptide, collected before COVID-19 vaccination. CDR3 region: CASAPTGQANEKLFF. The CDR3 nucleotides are TGTGCCAGTGCCCCCACAGGGCAGGCTAATGAAAAACTGTTTTTT.